This T cell receptor (beta chain) was sequenced in a study of cytomegalovirus exposure and HLA in healthy donors. Findings and caveats of the study: Common viral pathogens (according to a later analysis) appeared linked to several of the most significant clusters. Later examination showed HLA-associated TCR beta chains had greater clonal expansion than equally common others. DRB1 had the most TCR associations and HLA-C the fewest, a later analysis found, with rates varying by HLA locus. When a later analysis was performed, an Asian-associated ancestry cluster reportedly had fewer N-insertions than the roughly 700-donor mean.

For this clone: Its antigen is not identified.

13 Jbeta primers and 60 Vbeta primers were used for the PCR. Using immunoSEQ multiplex PCR, the repertoire was profiled, and TCRdb retains in-frame clones only, with some absent. The table records about 190,000 clones, 79% of them present only once. With 3 bases clipped from V and 1 base from J, the junction kept 2 bases outside the gene matches. Germline V gives CDR1 GTSNPN, CDR2 SVGIG (reference sequence). The CDR3 is made up of 14 amino acids. The sequence came from a woman aged 18-29 years in good health and CMV-seronegative. The chain employs TRBV30 and TRBJ2-2; 7 bases are shared with TRBD2. Specimen: PBMCs. The CDR3 loop reads CAWRPGGNTGELFF. CDR3 nucleotides: TGTGCCTGGAGACCGGGGGGGAACACCGGGGAGCTGTTTTTT.